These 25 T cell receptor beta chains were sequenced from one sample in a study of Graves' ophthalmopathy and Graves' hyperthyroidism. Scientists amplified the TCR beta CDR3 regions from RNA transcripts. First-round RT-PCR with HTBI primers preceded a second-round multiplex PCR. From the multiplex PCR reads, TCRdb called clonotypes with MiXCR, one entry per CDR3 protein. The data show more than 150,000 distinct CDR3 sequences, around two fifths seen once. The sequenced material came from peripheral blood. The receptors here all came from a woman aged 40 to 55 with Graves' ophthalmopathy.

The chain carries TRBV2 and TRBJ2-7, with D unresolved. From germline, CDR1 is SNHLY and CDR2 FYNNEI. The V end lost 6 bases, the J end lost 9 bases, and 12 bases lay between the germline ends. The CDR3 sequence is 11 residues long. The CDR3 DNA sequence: TGTGCCAGCAGGAGTATCCTTGCGCAGTACTTC. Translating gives CASRSILAQYF.

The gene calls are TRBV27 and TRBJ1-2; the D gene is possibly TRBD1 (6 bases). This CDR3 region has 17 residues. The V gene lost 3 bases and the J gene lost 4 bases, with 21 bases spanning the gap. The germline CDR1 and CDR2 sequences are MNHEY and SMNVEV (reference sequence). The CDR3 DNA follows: TGTGCCAGCAGTTTTGGAAGCGGGGGGGCCGCTTCCTATGGCTACACCTTC. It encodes CASSFGSGGAASYGYTF.

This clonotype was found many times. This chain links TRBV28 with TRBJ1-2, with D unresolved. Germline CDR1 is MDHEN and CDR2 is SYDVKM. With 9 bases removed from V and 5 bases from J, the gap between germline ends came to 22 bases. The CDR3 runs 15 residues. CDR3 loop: CASSNPQLLGYGYTF. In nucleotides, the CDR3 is TGTGCCAGTTCGAATCCCCAACTGTTGGGATATGGCTACACCTTC.

CDR3 sequence: CASSPGQTTGELFF. The DNA for the CDR3 is TGTGCCAGCAGCCCGGGACAGACAACCGGGGAGCTGTTTTTT. The gene calls are TRBV7-8 and TRBJ2-2; 7 bases line up with TRBD1. Trimming at V came to 5 bases and at J to 5 bases, leaving 5 bases not matched to a gene. Germline CDR1 is SGHVS and CDR2 is FQNEAQ. CDR3 length: 14 residues. The variable domain in full, completed from reference TRBV7-8 and TRBJ2-2, reads GAGVSQSPRYKVAKRGQDVALRCDPISGHVSLFWYQQALGQGPEFLTYFQNEAQLDKSGLPSDRFFAERPEGSVSTLKIQRTQQEDSAVYLCASSPGQTTGELFFGEGSRLTVL.

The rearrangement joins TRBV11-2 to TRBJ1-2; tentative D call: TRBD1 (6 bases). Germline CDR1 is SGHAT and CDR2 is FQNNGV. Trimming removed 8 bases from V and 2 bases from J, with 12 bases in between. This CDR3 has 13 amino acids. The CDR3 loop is CASGPQGNYGYTF. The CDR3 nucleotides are TGTGCCAGCGGACCTCAGGGGAACTATGGCTACACCTTC.

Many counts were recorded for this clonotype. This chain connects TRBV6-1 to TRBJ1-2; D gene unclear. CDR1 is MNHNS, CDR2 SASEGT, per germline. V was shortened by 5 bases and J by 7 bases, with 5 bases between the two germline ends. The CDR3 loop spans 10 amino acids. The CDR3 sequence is CASSLGGYTF. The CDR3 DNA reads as TGTGCCAGCAGTCTAGGTGGCTACACCTTC.

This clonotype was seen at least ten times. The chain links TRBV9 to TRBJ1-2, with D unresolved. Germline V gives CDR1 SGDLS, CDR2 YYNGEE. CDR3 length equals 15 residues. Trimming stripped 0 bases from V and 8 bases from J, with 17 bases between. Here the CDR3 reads CASSVGVPDDWGYTF. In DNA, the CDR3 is TGTGCCAGCAGCGTAGGGGTTCCCGACGATTGGGGCTACACCTTC.

CDR3: CASSLTTGSSYEQYF. In DNA form, the CDR3 reads TGTGCCAGCAGCTTAACCACAGGGAGCTCCTACGAGCAGTACTTC. The genes are TRBV7-8 and TRBJ2-7; maybe TRBD1 (6 bases). V lost 2 bases, J lost 0 bases, and 11 bases lay in between. Germline CDR1 is SGHVS and CDR2 is FQNEAQ. The CDR3 covers 15 residues.

Here the CDR3 reads CSIWGGQGIYEQYF. The CDR3 coding sequence is TGCAGCATCTGGGGGGGACAGGGGATCTACGAGCAGTACTTC. V gene TRBV29-1 combines with J gene TRBJ2-7; 10 nucleotides match TRBD1. The V gene end was trimmed by 8 bases and the J gene end by 3 bases; junction bases not matched to a gene: 10. The CDR3 has 14 amino acids. The germline CDR1 and CDR2 sequences are SQVTM and ANQGSEA.

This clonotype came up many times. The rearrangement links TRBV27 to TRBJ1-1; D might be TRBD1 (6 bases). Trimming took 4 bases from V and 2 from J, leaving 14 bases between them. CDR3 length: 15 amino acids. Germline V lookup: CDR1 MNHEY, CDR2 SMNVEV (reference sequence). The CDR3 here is CASSSPPGHNTEAFF. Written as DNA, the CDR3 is TGTGCCAGCAGTTCCCCTCCGGGACATAACACTGAAGCTTTCTTT.

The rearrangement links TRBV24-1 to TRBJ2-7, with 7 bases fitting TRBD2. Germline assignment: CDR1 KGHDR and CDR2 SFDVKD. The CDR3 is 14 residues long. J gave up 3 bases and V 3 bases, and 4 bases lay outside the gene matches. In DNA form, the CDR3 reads TGTGCCACCAGTGATGGGGGGGACGGCTACGAGCAGTACTTC. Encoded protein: CATSDGGDGYEQYF.

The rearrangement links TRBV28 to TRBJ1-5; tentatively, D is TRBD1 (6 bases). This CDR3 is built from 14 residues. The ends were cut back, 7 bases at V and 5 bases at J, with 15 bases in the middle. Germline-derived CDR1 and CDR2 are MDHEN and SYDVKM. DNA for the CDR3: TGTGCCAGCATCGATCCGGGGGCGCATCAGCCCCAGCATTTT. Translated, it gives CASIDPGAHQPQHF.

CDR3 sequence: CASSVSSQGRMRTEAFF. In DNA, the CDR3 is TGTGCCAGCAGCGTATCTAGCCAGGGGAGGATGAGAACTGAAGCTTTCTTT. J is TRBJ1-1 and V is TRBV2; a possible D gene is TRBD1 (6 bases). Germline V CDR1 and CDR2: SNHLY, FYNNEI. The V gene lost 6 bases and the J gene lost 5 bases, with 25 bases spanning the gap. The CDR3 is 17 amino acids.

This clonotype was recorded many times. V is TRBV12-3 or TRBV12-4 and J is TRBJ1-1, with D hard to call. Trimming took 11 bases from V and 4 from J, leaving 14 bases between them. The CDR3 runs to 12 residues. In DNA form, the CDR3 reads TGTGCCGTCGGGTGGGAGGGCACTGAAGCTTTCTTT. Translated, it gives CAVGWEGTEAFF.

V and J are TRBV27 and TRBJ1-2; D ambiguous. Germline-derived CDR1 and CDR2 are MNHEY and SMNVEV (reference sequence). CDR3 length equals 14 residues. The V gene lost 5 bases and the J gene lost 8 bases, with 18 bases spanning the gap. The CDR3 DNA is TGTGCCAGCAGTCCCGATGTGGGTTTGGGCGGCTACACCTTC. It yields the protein CASSPDVGLGGYTF.

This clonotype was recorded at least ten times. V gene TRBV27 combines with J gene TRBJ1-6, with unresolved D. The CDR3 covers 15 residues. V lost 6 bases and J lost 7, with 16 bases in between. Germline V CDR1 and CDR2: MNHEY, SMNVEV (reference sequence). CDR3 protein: CASRAGVSGNSPLHF. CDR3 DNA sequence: TGTGCCAGCAGGGCCGGTGTCAGCGGGAATTCACCCCTCCACTTT.

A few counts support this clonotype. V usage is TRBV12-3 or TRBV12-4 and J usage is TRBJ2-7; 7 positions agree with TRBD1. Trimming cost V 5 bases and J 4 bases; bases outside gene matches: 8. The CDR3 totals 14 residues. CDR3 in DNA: TGTGCCAGCAGTCCCGGGGACAGACATTACGAGCAGTACTTC. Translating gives CASSPGDRHYEQYF.

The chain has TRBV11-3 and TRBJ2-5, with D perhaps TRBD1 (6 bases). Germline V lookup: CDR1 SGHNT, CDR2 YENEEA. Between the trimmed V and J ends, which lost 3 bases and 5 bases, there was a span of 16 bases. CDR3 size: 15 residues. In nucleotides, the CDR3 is TGTGCCAGCAGCTTGGGGCCAGGGGAAGTTGAGACCCAGTACTTC. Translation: CASSLGPGEVETQYF.

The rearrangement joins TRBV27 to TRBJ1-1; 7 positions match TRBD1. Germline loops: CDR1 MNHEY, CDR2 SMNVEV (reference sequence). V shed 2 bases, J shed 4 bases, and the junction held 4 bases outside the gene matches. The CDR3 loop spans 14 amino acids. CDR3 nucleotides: TGTGCCAGCAGTTTAGGGACAGATTTCACTGAAGCTTTCTTT. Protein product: CASSLGTDFTEAFF.

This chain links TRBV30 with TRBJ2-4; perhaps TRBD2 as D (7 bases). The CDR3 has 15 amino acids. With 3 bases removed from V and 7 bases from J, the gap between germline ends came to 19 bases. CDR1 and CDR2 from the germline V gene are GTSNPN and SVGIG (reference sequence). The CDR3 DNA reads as TGTGCCTGGAGCCCGGGAGGAAGGGGGGGGAACATTCAGTACTTC. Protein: CAWSPGGRGGNIQYF. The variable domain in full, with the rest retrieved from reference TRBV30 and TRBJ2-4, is SQTIHQWPATLVQPVGSPLSLECTVEGTSNPNLYWYRQAAGRGLQLLFYSVGIGQISSEVPQNLSASRPQDRQFILSSKKLLLSDSGFYLCAWSPGGRGGNIQYFGAGTRLSVL.

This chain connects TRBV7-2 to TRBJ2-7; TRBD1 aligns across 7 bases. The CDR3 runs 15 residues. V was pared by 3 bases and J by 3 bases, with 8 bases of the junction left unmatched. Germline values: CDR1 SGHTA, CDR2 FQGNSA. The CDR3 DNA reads TGTGCCAGCAGCTTCTCCTCGGGACAGAGCTACGAGCAGTACTTC. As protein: CASSFSSGQSYEQYF.

The CDR3 here is CASSSNRGDYGYTF. DNA of the CDR3: TGTGCCAGCAGCTCCAACAGGGGCGATTATGGCTACACCTTC. This sequence joins TRBV7-9 and TRBJ1-2; 7 bases are shared with TRBD1. The CDR3 has 14 amino acids. J was trimmed by 5 bases and V by 4 bases; bases with no gene match: 7. Germline loops: CDR1 SEHNR, CDR2 FQNEAQ (reference sequence).

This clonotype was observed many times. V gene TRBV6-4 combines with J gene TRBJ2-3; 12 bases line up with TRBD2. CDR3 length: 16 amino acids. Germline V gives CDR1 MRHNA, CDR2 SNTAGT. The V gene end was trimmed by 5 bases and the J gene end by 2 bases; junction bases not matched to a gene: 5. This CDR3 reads CASSLGLAGLTDTQYF. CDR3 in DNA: TGTGCCAGCAGTCTGGGACTAGCGGGCCTCACAGATACGCAGTATTTT.

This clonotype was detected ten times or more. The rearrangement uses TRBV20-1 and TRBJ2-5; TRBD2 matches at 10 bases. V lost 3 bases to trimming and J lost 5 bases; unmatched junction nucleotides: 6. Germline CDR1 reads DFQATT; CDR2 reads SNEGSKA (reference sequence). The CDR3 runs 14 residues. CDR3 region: CSARELAGFETQYF. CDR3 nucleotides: TGCAGTGCTAGGGAACTAGCGGGGTTTGAGACCCAGTACTTC.

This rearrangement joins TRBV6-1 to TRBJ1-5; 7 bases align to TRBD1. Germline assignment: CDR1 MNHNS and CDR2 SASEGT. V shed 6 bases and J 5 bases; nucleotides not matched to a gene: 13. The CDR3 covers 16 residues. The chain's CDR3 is CASRKGRTGQHQPQHF. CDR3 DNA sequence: TGTGCCAGCAGAAAGGGGCGGACAGGACAACATCAGCCCCAGCATTTT.